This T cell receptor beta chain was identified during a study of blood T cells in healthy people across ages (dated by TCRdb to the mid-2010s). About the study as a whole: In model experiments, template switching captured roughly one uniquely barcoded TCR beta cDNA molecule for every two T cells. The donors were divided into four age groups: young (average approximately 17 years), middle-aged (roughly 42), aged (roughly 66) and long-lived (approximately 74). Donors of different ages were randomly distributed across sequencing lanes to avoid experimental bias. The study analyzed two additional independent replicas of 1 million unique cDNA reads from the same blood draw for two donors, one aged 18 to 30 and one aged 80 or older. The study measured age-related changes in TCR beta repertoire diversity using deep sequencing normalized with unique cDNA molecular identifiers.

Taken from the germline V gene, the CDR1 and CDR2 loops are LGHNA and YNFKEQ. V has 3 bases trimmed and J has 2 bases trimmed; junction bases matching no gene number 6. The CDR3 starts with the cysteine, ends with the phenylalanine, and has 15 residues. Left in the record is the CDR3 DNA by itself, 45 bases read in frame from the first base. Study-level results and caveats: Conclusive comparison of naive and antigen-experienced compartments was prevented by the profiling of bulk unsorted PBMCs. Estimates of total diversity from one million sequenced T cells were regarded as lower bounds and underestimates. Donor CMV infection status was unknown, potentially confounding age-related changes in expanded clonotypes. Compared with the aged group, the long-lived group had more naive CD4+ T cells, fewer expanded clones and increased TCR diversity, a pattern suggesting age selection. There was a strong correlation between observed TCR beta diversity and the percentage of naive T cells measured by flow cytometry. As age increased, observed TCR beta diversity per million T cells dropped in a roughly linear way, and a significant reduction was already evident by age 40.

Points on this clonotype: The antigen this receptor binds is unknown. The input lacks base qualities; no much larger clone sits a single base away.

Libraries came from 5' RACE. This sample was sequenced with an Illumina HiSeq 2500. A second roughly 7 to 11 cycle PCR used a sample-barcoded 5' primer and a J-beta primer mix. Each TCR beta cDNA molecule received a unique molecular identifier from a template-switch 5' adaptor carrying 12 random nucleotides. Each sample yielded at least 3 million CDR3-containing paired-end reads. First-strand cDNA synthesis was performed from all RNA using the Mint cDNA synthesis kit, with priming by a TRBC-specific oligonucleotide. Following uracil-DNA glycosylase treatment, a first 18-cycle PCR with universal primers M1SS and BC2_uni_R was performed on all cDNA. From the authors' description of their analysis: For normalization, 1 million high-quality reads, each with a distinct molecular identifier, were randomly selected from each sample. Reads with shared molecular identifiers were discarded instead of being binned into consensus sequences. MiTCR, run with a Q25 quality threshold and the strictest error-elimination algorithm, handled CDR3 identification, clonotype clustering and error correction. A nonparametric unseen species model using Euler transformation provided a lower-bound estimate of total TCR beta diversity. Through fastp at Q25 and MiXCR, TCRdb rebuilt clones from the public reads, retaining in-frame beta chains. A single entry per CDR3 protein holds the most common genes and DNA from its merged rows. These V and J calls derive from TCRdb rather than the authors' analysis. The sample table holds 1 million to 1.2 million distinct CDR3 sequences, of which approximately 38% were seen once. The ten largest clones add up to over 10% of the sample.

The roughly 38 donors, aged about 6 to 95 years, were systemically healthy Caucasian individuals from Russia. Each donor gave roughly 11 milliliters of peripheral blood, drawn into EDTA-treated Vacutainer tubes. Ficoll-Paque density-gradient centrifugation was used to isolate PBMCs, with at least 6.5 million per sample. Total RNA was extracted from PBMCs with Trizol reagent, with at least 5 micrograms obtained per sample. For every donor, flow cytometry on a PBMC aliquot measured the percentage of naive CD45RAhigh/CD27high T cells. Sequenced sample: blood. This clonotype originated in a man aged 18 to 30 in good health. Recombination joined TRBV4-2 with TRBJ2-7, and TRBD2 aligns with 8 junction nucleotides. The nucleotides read TGTGCCAGCAGCCAGCGTAGCGGGACTACCTACGAGCAGTACTTC. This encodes CASSQRSGTTYEQYF.